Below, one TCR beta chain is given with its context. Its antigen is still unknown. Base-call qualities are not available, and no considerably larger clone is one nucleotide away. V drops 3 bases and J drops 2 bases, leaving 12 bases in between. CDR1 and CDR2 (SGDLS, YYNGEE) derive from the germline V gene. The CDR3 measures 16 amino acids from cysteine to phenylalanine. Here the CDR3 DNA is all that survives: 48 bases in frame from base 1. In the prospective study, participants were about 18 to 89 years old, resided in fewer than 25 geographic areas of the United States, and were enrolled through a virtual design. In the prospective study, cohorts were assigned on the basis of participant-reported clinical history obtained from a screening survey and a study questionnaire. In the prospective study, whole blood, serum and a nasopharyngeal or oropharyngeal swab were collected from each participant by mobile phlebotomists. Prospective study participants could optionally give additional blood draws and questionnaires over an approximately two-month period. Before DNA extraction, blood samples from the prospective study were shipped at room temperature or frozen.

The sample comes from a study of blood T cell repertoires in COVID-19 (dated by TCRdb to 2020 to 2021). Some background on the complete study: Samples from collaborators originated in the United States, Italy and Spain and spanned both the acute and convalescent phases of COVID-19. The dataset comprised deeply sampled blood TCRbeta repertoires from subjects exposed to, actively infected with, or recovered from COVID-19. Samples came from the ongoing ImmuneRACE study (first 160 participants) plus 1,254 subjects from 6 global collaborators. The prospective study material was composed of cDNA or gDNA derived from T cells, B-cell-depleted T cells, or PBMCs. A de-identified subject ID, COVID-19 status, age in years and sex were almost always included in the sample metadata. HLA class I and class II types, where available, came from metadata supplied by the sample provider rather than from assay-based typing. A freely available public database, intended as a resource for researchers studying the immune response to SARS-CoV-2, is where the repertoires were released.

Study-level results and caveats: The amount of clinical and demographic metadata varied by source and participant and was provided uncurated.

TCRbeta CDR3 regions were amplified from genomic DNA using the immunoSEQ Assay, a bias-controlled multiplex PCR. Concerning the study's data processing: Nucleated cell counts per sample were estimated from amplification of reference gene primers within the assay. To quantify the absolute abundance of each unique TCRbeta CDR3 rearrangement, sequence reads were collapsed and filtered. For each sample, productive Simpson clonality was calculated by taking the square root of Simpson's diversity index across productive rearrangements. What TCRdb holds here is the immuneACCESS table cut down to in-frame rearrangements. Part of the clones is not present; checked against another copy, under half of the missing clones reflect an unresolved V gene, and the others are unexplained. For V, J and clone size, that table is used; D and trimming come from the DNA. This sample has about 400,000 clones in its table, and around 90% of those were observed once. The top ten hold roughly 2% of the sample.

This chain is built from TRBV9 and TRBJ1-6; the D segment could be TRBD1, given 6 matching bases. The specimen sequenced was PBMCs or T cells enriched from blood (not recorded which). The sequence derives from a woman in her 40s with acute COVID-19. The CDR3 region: CASSADWTAYNSPLHF. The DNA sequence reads TGTGCCAGCAGCGCTGATTGGACAGCCTATAATTCACCCCTCCACTTT.